The clone carrying this T cell receptor beta chain was detected a few times. The CDR3 spans 16 residues. The germline gives CDR1 LGHNT, CDR2 FRNRAP. J lost 0 bases, V lost 5 bases, and 5 bases had no gene match. This entry belongs to a study of early T cells in non-severe SARS-CoV-2 infection. TCRdb recomputed calls from the 5' RACE reads with MiXCR, one row per CDR3 protein. The table lists roughly 65,000 distinct CDR3 sequences, 12% of them singletons. The TCR was taken from an adult who was a healthcare worker with PCR-confirmed SARS-CoV-2 infection or an uninfected control (not recorded which). The sample taken for sequencing was whole blood. The rearrangement links TRBV12-5 to TRBJ1-5; TRBD1 aligns across 9 bases. The CDR3 is CASGPGTGNSNQPQHF. The CDR3 nucleotides are TGTGCTAGTGGTCCTGGGACAGGGAATAGCAATCAGCCCCAGCATTTT. The full variable domain, completed using reference TRBV12-5 and TRBJ1-5, is DARVTQTPRHKVTEMGQEVTMRCQPILGHNTVFWYRQTMMQGLELLAYFRNRAPLDDSGMPKDRFSAEMPDATLATLKIQPSEPRDSAVYFCASGPGTGNSNQPQHFGDGTRLSIL.